The 32 T cell receptor beta chains presented below share a single source sample, sequenced in a study of shared clonotypes between healthy human individuals. The protocol was immunoSEQ multiplex PCR, while the TCRdb copy is restricted to in-frame clones and leaves out a portion. The table shows 740,000 or so clones, with 73% occurring only once. The specimen was memory CD4+ T cells sorted from blood. Subset meaning: CD45RA-negative fraction. These receptors originate from a woman in her twenties or thirties in good health.

This clone has just one count. As DNA, the CDR3 is TGTGCCAGCAGTCCCTCCGTACTAGAGTCCACCGGGGAGCTGTTTTTT. This encodes CASSPSVLESTGELFF. This chain connects TRBV27 to TRBJ2-2, with a possible D match to TRBD2 (5 bases). From germline, CDR1 is MNHEY and CDR2 SMNVEV (reference sequence). The CDR3 totals 16 residues. Trimming removed 5 bases at V and 4 bases at J, with 17 bases between.

The chain joins TRBV28 to TRBJ1-3; D unresolved. Trimming removed 6 bases at V and 11 bases at J, with 11 bases between. The V gene's germline CDR1 is MDHEN and CDR2 SYDVKM. CDR3 length equals 11 residues. The CDR3 region has the DNA TGTGCCAGCAGAGGCGGGAACTCCATATATTTT. Its protein is CASRGGNSIYF.

This chain uses TRBV28 with TRBJ1-2; possible D gene TRBD1, 5 bases. CDR3 length equals 12 residues. The germline V and J ends were trimmed by 4 bases and 6 bases, with 9 bases remaining between them. Germline CDR1 MDHEN, CDR2 SYDVKM. Here the CDR3 reads CASSSQGNGYTF. Written as DNA, the CDR3 is TGTGCCAGCAGTTCTCAGGGTAATGGCTACACCTTC.

The count of this clone is one. The chain has TRBV4-1 and TRBJ2-7; tentative D call: TRBD2 (6 bases). The CDR3 sequence is 16 residues long. Germline lookup yields CDR1 MGHRA and CDR2 YSYEKL. Between the trimmed V and J ends, which lost 4 bases and 1 base, there was a span of 17 bases. CDR3 in amino acids: CASSRDHRDLSYEQYF. The CDR3 DNA follows: TGCGCCAGCAGCCGCGACCACCGGGACTTATCCTACGAGCAGTACTTC.

J is TRBJ1-1 and V is TRBV4-2, with TRBD1 matching 7 bases. V was clipped by 1 base and J by 1 base; unmatched bases: 9. The V gene's germline CDR1 is LGHNA and CDR2 YNFKEQ. The CDR3 has 17 residues. The CDR3 region has the DNA TGTGCCAGCAGCCAAGTCGGGGTGGACAGGCGGAACACTGAAGCTTTCTTT. Amino acid sequence: CASSQVGVDRRNTEAFF.

The CDR3 reads CSASAGYEQYF. For the CDR3, the DNA is TGCAGTGCTAGCGCCGGGTACGAGCAGTACTTC. The J gene is TRBJ2-7, the V gene TRBV20-1; D is unclear. The ends were cut back, 3 bases at V and 4 bases at J, with 7 bases in the middle. The CDR3 covers 11 residues. In germline, CDR1 is DFQATT, CDR2 SNEGSKA (reference sequence).

Regarding this clone: One junction end does not reproduce the germline sequence, and a read error may be involved. V usage is TRBV30 and J usage is TRBJ1-6; TRBD1 agrees at 9 bases. This CDR3 spans 13 amino acids. The V gene's germline CDR1 is GTSNPN and CDR2 SVGIG (reference sequence). CDR3 sequence (DNA): TGTGCCTGGAGTTTTACATCGGGGACAGGGAGGAACTTT. This encodes CAWSFTSGTGRNF.

This clone was counted a few times. The chain carries TRBV7-9 and TRBJ2-7, with 8 positions matching TRBD1. The V segment lost 5 bases and the J segment 3 bases; nucleotides outside the gene matches: 12. In germline, CDR1 is SEHNR, CDR2 FQNEAQ (reference sequence). This CDR3 has 16 residues. The chain's CDR3 is CASSPPRGQGIYEQYF. In DNA, the CDR3 is TGTGCCAGCAGCCCCCCGCGCGGACAGGGAATCTACGAGCAGTACTTC.

The chain uses TRBV5-1 and TRBJ2-1; 10 bases align to TRBD2. The length of the CDR3 is 17 residues. J gave up 0 bases and V 3 bases, and 6 bases lay outside the gene matches. The V gene's germline CDR1 is SGHRS and CDR2 YFSETQ. The CDR3 DNA sequence: TGCGCCAGCAGCTCAGGACTAGCGGTGAGCTCCTACAATGAGCAGTTCTTC. Translated, it gives CASSSGLAVSSYNEQFF.

On this clone itself: Other DNA sequences from this sample encode an identical CDR3 as well. The chain couples TRBV5-1 to TRBJ2-1; 7 bases line up with TRBD2. This CDR3 contains 13 residues. J lost 7 bases, V lost 0 bases, and 1 base had no gene match. Germline V CDR1 and CDR2: SGHRS, YFSETQ. For the CDR3, the DNA is TGCGCCAGCAGCTTGGGCGGGAGTAATGAGCAGTTCTTC. Residues: CASSLGGSNEQFF.

Remarks on this clone: One base away lies a much larger clone, so this may be a sequencing read error. Distinct nucleotide sequences in the sample also encode this CDR3. J is TRBJ2-1 and V is TRBV28, with TRBD2 as a possible D gene (6 bases). Trimming shortened V by 2 bases and J by 0 bases, and 8 bases separated the two germline ends. The CDR3 is 15 residues long. Looked up from germline, CDR1 is MDHEN and CDR2 is SYDVKM. The CDR3 protein is CASSLHGSSYNEQFF. The DNA of the CDR3 is TGTGCCAGCAGTTTACACGGGAGCTCCTACAATGAGCAGTTCTTC.

The gene calls are TRBV7-2 and TRBJ2-7, with 7 bases fitting TRBD1. The CDR3 spans 18 residues. V shed 5 bases, J shed 2 bases, and the junction held 18 bases outside the gene matches. Germline values: CDR1 SGHTA, CDR2 FQGNSA. The CDR3 region is CASSPLAGGYSEPYEQYF. CDR3 nucleotide sequence: TGTGCCAGCAGCCCCCTCGCAGGGGGATACAGCGAGCCCTACGAGCAGTACTTC. Complete variable domain (other parts from reference TRBV7-2 and TRBJ2-7): GAGVSQSPSNKVTEKGKDVELRCDPISGHTALYWYRQSLGQGLEFLIYFQGNSAPDKSGLPSDRFSAERTGGSVSTLTIQRTQQEDSAVYLCASSPLAGGYSEPYEQYFGPGTRLTVT.

The chain employs TRBV2 and TRBJ2-1, with 10 positions matching TRBD2. J was trimmed by 6 bases and V by 6 bases; bases with no gene match: 2. Germline V gene sequence: CDR1 SNHLY, CDR2 FYNNEI. The length of the CDR3 is 13 residues. The CDR3 loop is CASSWTSGNEQFF. CDR3 in DNA: TGTGCCAGCAGCTGGACTAGCGGCAATGAGCAGTTCTTC.

As for this clone: Sequence at one end of the junction differs from germline and may be a read error. The genes are TRBV2 and TRBJ2-2; unclear D gene. Germline CDR1 is SNHLY and CDR2 is FYNNEI. The CDR3 runs 15 residues. The CDR3 DNA is TGTGCCAGCACTGAAACAGAACTGAACACCGGGGAGCTGTTTTTT. Amino acid sequence: CASTETELNTGELFF.

The gene calls are TRBV7-8 and TRBJ2-1, with a tentative D call TRBD1 (6 bases). The V end lost 8 bases, the J end lost 4 bases, and 18 bases lay between the germline ends. The CDR3 length is 15 residues. CDR1 is SGHVS and CDR2 is FQNEAQ in the germline V gene. The CDR3 coding sequence is TGTGCCAGCCATCCTGGGGACACCCGTTACAATGAGCAGTTCTTC. Its protein product is CASHPGDTRYNEQFF.

The chain couples TRBV6-6 to TRBJ2-3; possibly TRBD2 for D (6 bases). Per germline, CDR1 MNHNY and CDR2 SVGAGI (reference sequence). V lost 10 bases and J lost 8, with 13 bases in between. This CDR3 region has 11 residues. The CDR3 DNA reads TGTGCCACAAAAGAGGGAGGTACGCAGTATTTT. Amino acid sequence: CATKEGGTQYF.

This rearrangement joins TRBV6-1 to TRBJ2-7; TRBD2 matches 9 bases. CDR1 is MNHNS and CDR2 is SASEGT in the germline V gene. CDR3 length equals 20 residues. V shed 2 bases and J 2 bases; nucleotides not matched to a gene: 19. The CDR3 here is CASSERLSSGTDIRTYEQYF. DNA for the CDR3: TGTGCCAGCAGTGAACGATTGTCTAGCGGGACCGATATTAGAACCTACGAGCAGTACTTC.

This chain connects TRBV5-1 to TRBJ2-1; 12 bases fit TRBD2. V dropped 5 bases and J dropped 10; count of bases not matched to a gene: 7. Germline CDR1 and CDR2: SGHRS and YFSETQ. The CDR3 spans 14 residues. CDR3 in DNA: TGCGCCAGCAGTCGACTAGCGGGAGATGGCGAGCAGTTCTTC. Translating it yields CASSRLAGDGEQFF.

The gene calls are TRBV10-3 and TRBJ2-7; possibly TRBD1 for D (5 bases). This CDR3 is 13 amino acids long. Germline values: CDR1 ENHRY, CDR2 SYGVKD. Deletions cut 6 bases from V and 1 base from J, with 10 bases between. Written as DNA, the CDR3 is TGTGCCATCAGAAGGACAAATTCCTACGAGCAGTACTTC. Translated, it gives CAIRRTNSYEQYF.

The chain has TRBV28 and TRBJ1-2; D is perhaps TRBD1 (5 bases). In germline, CDR1 is MDHEN, CDR2 SYDVKM. V was shortened by 10 bases and J by 1 base, with 16 bases between the two germline ends. The length of the CDR3 is 14 residues. Here the CDR3 reads CAISREGYNYGYTF. The CDR3, as DNA: TGTGCCATTTCACGGGAGGGGTATAACTATGGCTACACCTTC.

Points on this clone: A far larger clone is one base from this, pointing to a likely read error. The chain links TRBV7-6 to TRBJ2-7, with a weak D call TRBD2 (6 bases). The V gene lost 1 base and the J gene lost 3 bases, with 7 bases spanning the gap. The CDR3 is 13 amino acids. In germline, CDR1 is SGHVS, CDR2 FNYEAQ. Here the CDR3 reads CASSLGTIYEQYF. Written as DNA, the CDR3 is TGTGCCAGCAGCTTAGGGACTATCTACGAGCAGTACTTC. Combining the CDR3 with reference TRBV7-6 and TRBJ2-7 gives the whole variable domain GAGVSQSPRYKVTKRGQDVALRCDPISGHVSLYWYRQALGQGPEFLTYFNYEAQQDKSGLPNDRFSAERPEGSISTLTIQRTEQRDSAMYRCASSLGTIYEQYFGPGTRLTVT.

The rearrangement uses TRBV5-1 and TRBJ2-1; TRBD1 aligns across 8 bases. Germline trimming cut 2 bases from V and 0 bases from J; bases unmatched to any gene: 4. The CDR3 is made up of 16 amino acids. Germline-derived CDR1 and CDR2 are SGHRS and YFSETQ. CDR3 sequence reads: CASSFRTGSSYNEQFF. CDR3 nucleotides: TGCGCCAGCAGCTTCAGGACAGGGAGCTCCTACAATGAGCAGTTCTTC.

The chain combines TRBV5-1 with TRBJ1-1, with D possibly TRBD1 on 5 matching bases. There are 14 residues in the CDR3. Trimming stripped 1 base from V and 3 bases from J, with 10 bases between. Germline V gene lookup returns CDR1 SGHRS and CDR2 YFSETQ. The CDR3 nucleotides are TGCGCCAGCAGCTTGAGTCAGGGAGACACTGAAGCTTTCTTT. Its protein product is CASSLSQGDTEAFF.

The chain couples TRBV19 to TRBJ2-5, with D tentatively TRBD1 (6 bases). V lost 4 bases and J lost 1, with 13 bases in between. The CDR3 runs 15 residues. CDR1 is LNHDA, CDR2 SQIVND, per germline (reference sequence). The CDR3 sequence is CASSKGQQIQETQYF. Written as DNA, the CDR3 is TGTGCCAGTAGTAAGGGACAACAGATCCAAGAGACCCAGTACTTC.

The CDR3 here is CSVELAGVTDTQYF. CDR3 nucleotide sequence: TGCAGCGTTGAATTAGCGGGAGTGACAGATACGCAGTATTTT. The chain couples TRBV29-1 to TRBJ2-3; TRBD2 aligns across 9 bases. CDR1 is SQVTM, CDR2 ANQGSEA, per germline. The CDR3 contains 14 residues. The V segment lost 2 bases and the J segment 3 bases; nucleotides outside the gene matches: 3.

This clone has a single count. The chain uses TRBV19 and TRBJ1-2; a possible D gene is TRBD1 (6 bases). V gave up 2 bases and J gave up 4 bases, with 17 bases separating them. This CDR3 spans 16 amino acids. The germline V gene has CDR1 LNHDA and CDR2 SQIVND (reference sequence). The CDR3 loop is CASSIPRSGGAYGYTF. The CDR3, as DNA: TGTGCCAGTAGTATACCCCGCTCCGGGGGGGCCTATGGCTACACCTTC.

The V call is TRBV5-4, the J call TRBJ2-1; D not certain. The germline gives CDR1 SGHNT, CDR2 YYREEE (reference sequence). Trimming took off 4 bases at V and 7 bases at J, with 12 bases between the two ends. CDR3 length equals 13 residues. CDR3 coding DNA: TGTGCCAGCAGCGTCACGCAAGAGAATGAGCAGTTCTTC. This gives the protein CASSVTQENEQFF.

V usage is TRBV5-6 and J usage is TRBJ1-4; a possible D gene is TRBD1 (5 bases). This CDR3 has 14 residues. Trimming took 4 bases from V and 6 from J, leaving 13 bases between them. Per germline, CDR1 SGHDT and CDR2 YYEEEE. Here the CDR3 reads CASSPGLTDEKLFF. The DNA for the CDR3 is TGTGCCAGCAGCCCAGGGCTGACGGATGAAAAACTGTTTTTT.

V is TRBV18 and J is TRBJ2-2; D is unresolved. Germline loops: CDR1 KGHSH, CDR2 LQKENI. The CDR3 has 15 residues. V was clipped by 3 bases and J by 6 bases, with 14 bases between them. This CDR3 is CASSPQPASSGELFF. Written as DNA, the CDR3 is TGTGCCAGCTCACCCCAGCCCGCGTCATCCGGGGAGCTGTTTTTT.

This clone was observed a few times. The V gene is TRBV11-2, the J gene TRBJ1-4, with D uncertain. Trimming removed 5 bases at V and 4 bases at J, with 11 bases between. CDR3 length: 14 residues. CDR1 and CDR2 (germline): SGHAT, FQNNGV. CDR3: CASSPVGYNEKLFF. The DNA for the CDR3 is TGTGCCAGCAGCCCCGTCGGGTATAATGAAAAACTGTTTTTT.

This chain links TRBV13 with TRBJ2-7, with D possibly called TRBD1 or TRBD2 (5 bases each). V was pared by 3 bases and J by 9 bases, with 9 bases between. Germline V gives CDR1 PRHDT, CDR2 FYEKMQ (reference sequence). This CDR3 comprises 11 residues. As DNA, the CDR3 is TGTGCCAGCAGCTTCGGGGCACTGCAGTACTTC. This gives the protein CASSFGALQYF.

V gene TRBV5-1 combines with J gene TRBJ1-1; D might be TRBD1 (6 bases). The length of the CDR3 is 14 residues. CDR1 is SGHRS, CDR2 YFSETQ, per germline. V was shortened by 0 bases and J by 3 bases, with 9 bases between the two germline ends. The DNA of the CDR3 is TGCGCCAGCAGCTTGGGACAGGACTACACTGAAGCTTTCTTT. Its protein product is CASSLGQDYTEAFF.